This entry describes one T cell receptor beta chain. TCRdb's table, derived via immunoSEQ multiplex PCR, lists solely in-frame clones and lacks some. The table has about 55,000 clones, around 86% seen once; the top ten hold 1.9%. The CDR3 contains 16 residues. Between the trimmed V and J ends, which lost 3 bases and 0 bases, there was a span of 12 bases. Germline CDR1 reads LNHNV; CDR2 reads YYDKDF (reference sequence). The entry originates in a study of blood T cell repertoires in COVID-19. About the study: Sites across the United States, Italy and Spain contributed samples from acute and convalescent COVID-19. From T cells, B-cell-depleted T cells, or PBMCs came the material, which was cDNA or gDNA.

This receptor was identified in a woman in her sixties or seventies with acute or convalescent COVID-19. The specimen was peripheral blood. The gene calls are TRBV15 and TRBJ2-4, with D unclear. CDR3 sequence (DNA): TGTGCCACCAGCAGCGACACCATGCTAGCCAAAAACATTCAGTACTTC. Translation: CATSSDTMLAKNIQYF.